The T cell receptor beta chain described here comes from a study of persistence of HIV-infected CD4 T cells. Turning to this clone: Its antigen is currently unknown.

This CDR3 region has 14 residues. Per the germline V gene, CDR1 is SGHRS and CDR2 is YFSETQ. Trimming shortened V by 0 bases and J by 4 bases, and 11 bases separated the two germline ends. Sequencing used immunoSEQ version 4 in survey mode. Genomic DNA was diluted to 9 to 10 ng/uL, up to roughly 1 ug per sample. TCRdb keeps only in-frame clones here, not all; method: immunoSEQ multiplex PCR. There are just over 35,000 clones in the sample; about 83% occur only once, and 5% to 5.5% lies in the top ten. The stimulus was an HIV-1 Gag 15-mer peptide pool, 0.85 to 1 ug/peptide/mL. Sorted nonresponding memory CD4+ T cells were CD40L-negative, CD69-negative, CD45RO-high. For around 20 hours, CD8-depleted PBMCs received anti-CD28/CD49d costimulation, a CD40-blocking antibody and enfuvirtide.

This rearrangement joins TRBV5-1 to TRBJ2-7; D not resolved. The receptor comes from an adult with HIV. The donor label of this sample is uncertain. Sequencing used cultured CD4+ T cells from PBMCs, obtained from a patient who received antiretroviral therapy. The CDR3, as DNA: TGCGCCAGCAGCTTGGAGGCAACGACGTACGAGCAGTACTTC. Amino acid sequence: CASSLEATTYEQYF.